This entry lists 16 T cell receptor beta chains sequenced from one sample in a study of cytomegalovirus exposure and HLA in healthy donors. The PCR employed 60 Vbeta primers together with 13 Jbeta primers. Sequenced by immunoSEQ multiplex PCR; TCRdb stores in-frame clones only, minus some. The table has over 150,000 clones, 77% seen once. The specimen sequenced was PBMCs. These receptors were obtained from a woman in her sixties in good health and CMV-seropositive.

The chain carries TRBV7-2 and TRBJ2-1; 10 bases map to TRBD2. From germline, CDR1 is SGHTA and CDR2 FQGNSA. There are 16 residues in the CDR3. J lost 7 bases, V lost 5 bases, and 11 bases had no gene match. The CDR3 coding sequence is TGTGCCAGCAGCCTGGGAGCGGGGGGGGTCCCGAATGAGCAGTTCTTC. Encoded protein: CASSLGAGGVPNEQFF. Drawing the rest from reference TRBV7-2 and TRBJ2-1, the complete variable domain is GAGVSQSPSNKVTEKGKDVELRCDPISGHTALYWYRQSLGQGLEFLIYFQGNSAPDKSGLPSDRFSAERTGGSVSTLTIQRTQQEDSAVYLCASSLGAGGVPNEQFFGPGTRLTVL.

J is TRBJ1-1 and V is TRBV29-1; a possible D gene is TRBD1 (6 bases). The CDR3 totals 14 residues. Germline V gene data show CDR1 as SQVTM and CDR2 as ANQGSEA. Trimming took off 7 bases at V and 2 bases at J, with 17 bases between the two ends. The CDR3 region is CSDAAQGFNTEAFF. CDR3 DNA sequence: TGCAGCGACGCGGCGCAGGGGTTTAACACTGAAGCTTTCTTT.

The rearrangement links TRBV2 to TRBJ2-1; tentatively, D is TRBD2 (6 bases). From germline, CDR1 is SNHLY and CDR2 FYNNEI. V lost 6 bases and J lost 2, with 17 bases in between. This CDR3 is 16 amino acids long. The CDR3 DNA reads TGTGCCAGCAGGGAACCGACTAGGCGTCCCTACAATGAGCAGTTCTTC. This gives the protein CASREPTRRPYNEQFF.

This clone showed up just a few times. The rearrangement links TRBV10-3 to TRBJ2-2; the D is unclear. Looked up from germline, CDR1 is ENHRY and CDR2 is SYGVKD. The CDR3 consists of 12 residues. Trimming removed 10 bases at V and 0 bases at J, with 6 bases between. CDR3 in DNA: TGTGCCACGTCTACGAACACCGGGGAGCTGTTTTTT. Translating gives CATSTNTGELFF.

The V call is TRBV30, the J call TRBJ1-3; 7 bases line up with TRBD1. CDR1 is GTSNPN and CDR2 is SVGIG in the germline V gene (reference sequence). The CDR3 contains 15 residues. V trimming: 0 bases; J trimming: 5 bases; junction bases outside the gene matches: 7. The CDR3: CAWSVPAGGRNTIYF. The CDR3 DNA is TGTGCCTGGAGTGTCCCGGCAGGGGGTAGAAACACCATATATTTT.

V usage is TRBV28 and J usage is TRBJ2-1, with D possibly matching TRBD1 (5 bases). Trimming pared 6 bases from V and 5 bases from J, leaving 17 bases between. CDR3 length: 15 amino acids. Looked up from germline, CDR1 is MDHEN and CDR2 is SYDVKM. This chain's CDR3 is CASRERGSLNNEQFF. CDR3 nucleotide sequence: TGTGCCAGCAGGGAAAGGGGATCGTTAAACAATGAGCAGTTCTTC.

This clone was observed a few times. The chain combines TRBV5-6 with TRBJ1-4; TRBD1 might be the D (6 bases). V was shortened by 3 bases and J by 5 bases, with 26 bases between the two germline ends. CDR1 and CDR2 from the germline V gene are SGHDT and YYEEEE. This CDR3 has 19 residues. The CDR3 sequence: CASSCLASYRQVGNEKLFF. As DNA, the CDR3 is TGTGCCAGCAGCTGTTTGGCCTCTTATAGACAGGTAGGGAATGAAAAACTGTTTTTT.

V is TRBV12-5 and J is TRBJ1-2; weak D call: TRBD1 (5 bases). CDR3 length: 15 residues. Germline values: CDR1 LGHNT, CDR2 FRNRAP. V was clipped by 0 bases and J by 4 bases, with 12 bases between them. CDR3: CASGLVRGLSYGYTF. The CDR3 bases are TGTGCTAGTGGTTTGGTAAGGGGCTTAAGCTATGGCTACACCTTC.

A few counts support this clone. V is TRBV5-4 and J is TRBJ1-2; 7 positions match TRBD1. Trimming at V came to 4 bases and at J to 0 bases, leaving 9 bases not matched to a gene. The CDR3 runs to 16 residues. CDR1 and CDR2 (germline): SGHNT, YYREEE (reference sequence). The CDR3 DNA reads TGTGCCAGCAGCGCATGGGACAGATTAGCTAACTATGGCTACACCTTC. Its protein product is CASSAWDRLANYGYTF. The full variable domain, in which reference TRBV5-4 and TRBJ1-2 provide the parts outside the CDR3, is ETGVTQSPTHLIKTRGQQVTLRCSSQSGHNTVSWYQQALGQGPQFIFQYYREEENGRGNFPPRFSGLQFPNYSSELNVNALELDDSALYLCASSAWDRLANYGYTFGSGTRLTVV.

Note on this clone: At one of its ends the junction is not consistent with the germline gene, which may arise from a read error. J is TRBJ2-7 and V is TRBV10-3; a weak D match, TRBD2 (5 bases). This CDR3 comprises 14 residues. From germline, CDR1 is ENHRY and CDR2 SYGVKD. This CDR3 reads CASSYSRDSYEQYF. The DNA of the CDR3 is TGTGCCAGCAGTTACTCTCGGGATTCCTACGAGCAGTACTTC.

The chain joins TRBV5-1 to TRBJ1-5, with D perhaps matching TRBD1 (5 bases). V gave up 0 bases and J gave up 7 bases, with 14 bases separating them. CDR1 SGHRS and CDR2 YFSETQ come from the germline V gene. The CDR3 is made up of 15 amino acids. This CDR3 reads CASSLGGAGNQPQHF. The CDR3 region has the DNA TGCGCCAGCAGCTTGGGCGGGGCGGGGAACCAGCCCCAGCATTTT.

A word on this clone: Compared with germline, one end of the junction differs, possibly owing to a read error. V gene TRBV7-9 combines with J gene TRBJ2-1; 9 bases line up with TRBD2. This CDR3 has 15 residues. Per the germline V gene, CDR1 is SEHNR and CDR2 is FQNEAQ (reference sequence). The CDR3 coding sequence is TGTTCCAGCAGCAATAGCGGGGGCTCCTACAATGAGCAGTTCTTC. Translation: CSSSNSGGSYNEQFF.

This clone turned up a few times. The chain employs TRBV6-6 and TRBJ1-4; possibly TRBD1 for D (6 bases). CDR1 and CDR2 from the germline V gene are MNHNY and SVGAGI (reference sequence). Trimming took off 8 bases at V and 2 bases at J, with 12 bases between the two ends. The CDR3 is 14 amino acids. CDR3 sequence: CASGGAFTNEKLFF. In DNA form, the CDR3 reads TGTGCCAGCGGGGGGGCGTTTACTAATGAAAAACTGTTTTTT.

This rearrangement joins TRBV5-1 to TRBJ1-5, with 7 bases matching TRBD1. This CDR3 contains 15 residues. The germline V gene has CDR1 SGHRS and CDR2 YFSETQ. Germline trimming cut 2 bases from V and 9 bases from J; bases unmatched to any gene: 11. The CDR3 sequence is CASSLLGTASGPQHF. CDR3 bases: TGCGCCAGCAGCTTACTAGGGACAGCGAGTGGGCCCCAGCATTTT.

The chain uses TRBV9 and TRBJ2-1, with TRBD1 identical over 9 bases. J gave up 5 bases and V 4 bases, and 10 bases lay outside the gene matches. Germline CDR1 and CDR2: SGDLS and YYNGEE. The CDR3 covers 16 residues. CDR3 sequence: CASSPGGGTGNNEQFF. The CDR3 DNA reads TGTGCCAGCAGCCCCGGAGGGGGGACAGGGAACAATGAGCAGTTCTTC.

The genes are TRBV7-2 and TRBJ2-5, with D uncertain. The V end lost 1 base, the J end lost 2 bases, and 11 bases lay between the germline ends. Germline lookup yields CDR1 SGHTA and CDR2 FQGNSA. The CDR3 is 15 residues long. CDR3 sequence: CASSLGSLEQETQYF. In DNA form, the CDR3 reads TGTGCCAGCAGCTTAGGGTCCCTAGAGCAAGAGACCCAGTACTTC.